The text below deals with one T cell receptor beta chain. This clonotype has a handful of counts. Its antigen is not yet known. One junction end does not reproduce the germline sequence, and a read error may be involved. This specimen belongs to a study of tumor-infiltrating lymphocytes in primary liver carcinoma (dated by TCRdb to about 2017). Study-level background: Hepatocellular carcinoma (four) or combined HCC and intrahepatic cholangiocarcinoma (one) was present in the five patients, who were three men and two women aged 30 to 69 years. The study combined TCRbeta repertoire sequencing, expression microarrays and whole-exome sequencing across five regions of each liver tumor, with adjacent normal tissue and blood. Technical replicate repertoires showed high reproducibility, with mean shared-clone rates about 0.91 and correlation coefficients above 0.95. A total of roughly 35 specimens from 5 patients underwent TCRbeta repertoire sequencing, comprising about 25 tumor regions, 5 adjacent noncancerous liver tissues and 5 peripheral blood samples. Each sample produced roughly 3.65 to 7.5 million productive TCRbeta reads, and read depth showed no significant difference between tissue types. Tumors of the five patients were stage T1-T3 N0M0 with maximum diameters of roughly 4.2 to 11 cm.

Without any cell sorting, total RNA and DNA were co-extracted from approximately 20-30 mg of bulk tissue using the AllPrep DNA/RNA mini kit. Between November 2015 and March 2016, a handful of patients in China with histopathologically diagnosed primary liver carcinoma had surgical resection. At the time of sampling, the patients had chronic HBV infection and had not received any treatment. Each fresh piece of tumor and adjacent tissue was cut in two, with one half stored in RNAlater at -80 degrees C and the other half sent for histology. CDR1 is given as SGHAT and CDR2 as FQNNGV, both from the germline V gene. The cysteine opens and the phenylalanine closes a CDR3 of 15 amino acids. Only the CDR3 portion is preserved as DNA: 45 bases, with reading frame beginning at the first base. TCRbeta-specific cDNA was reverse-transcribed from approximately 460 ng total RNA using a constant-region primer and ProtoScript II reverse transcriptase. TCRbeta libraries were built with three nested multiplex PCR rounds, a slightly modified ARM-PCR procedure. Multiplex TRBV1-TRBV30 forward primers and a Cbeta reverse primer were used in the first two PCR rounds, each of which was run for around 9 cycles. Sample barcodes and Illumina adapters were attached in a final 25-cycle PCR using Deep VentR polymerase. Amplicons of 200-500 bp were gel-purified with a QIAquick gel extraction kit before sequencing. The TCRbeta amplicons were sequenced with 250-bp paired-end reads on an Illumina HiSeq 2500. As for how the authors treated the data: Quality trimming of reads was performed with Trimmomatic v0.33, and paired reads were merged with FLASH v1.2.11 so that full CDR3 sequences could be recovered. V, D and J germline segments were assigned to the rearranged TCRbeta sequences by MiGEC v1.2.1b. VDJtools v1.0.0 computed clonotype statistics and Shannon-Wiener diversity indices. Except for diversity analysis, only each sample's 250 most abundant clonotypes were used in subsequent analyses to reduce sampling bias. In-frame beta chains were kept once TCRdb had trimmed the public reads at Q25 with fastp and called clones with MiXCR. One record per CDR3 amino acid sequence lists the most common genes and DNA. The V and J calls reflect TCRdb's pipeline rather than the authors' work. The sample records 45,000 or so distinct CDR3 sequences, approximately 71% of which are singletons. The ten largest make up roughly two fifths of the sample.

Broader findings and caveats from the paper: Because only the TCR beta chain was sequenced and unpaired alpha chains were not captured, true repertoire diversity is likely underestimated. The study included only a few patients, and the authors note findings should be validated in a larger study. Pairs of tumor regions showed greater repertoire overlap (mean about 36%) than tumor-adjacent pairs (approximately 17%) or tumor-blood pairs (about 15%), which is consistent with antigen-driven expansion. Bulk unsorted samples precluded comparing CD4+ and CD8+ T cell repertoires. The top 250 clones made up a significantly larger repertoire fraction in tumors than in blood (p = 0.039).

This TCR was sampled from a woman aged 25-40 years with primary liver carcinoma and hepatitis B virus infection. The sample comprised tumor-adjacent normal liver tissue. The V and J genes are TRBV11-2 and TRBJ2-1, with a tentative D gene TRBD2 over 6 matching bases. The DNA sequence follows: TGTGCCAGCAGCCGTTCTAGTGGGAGGATCAATGAACAGTTCTTC. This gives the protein CASSRSSGRINEQFF.